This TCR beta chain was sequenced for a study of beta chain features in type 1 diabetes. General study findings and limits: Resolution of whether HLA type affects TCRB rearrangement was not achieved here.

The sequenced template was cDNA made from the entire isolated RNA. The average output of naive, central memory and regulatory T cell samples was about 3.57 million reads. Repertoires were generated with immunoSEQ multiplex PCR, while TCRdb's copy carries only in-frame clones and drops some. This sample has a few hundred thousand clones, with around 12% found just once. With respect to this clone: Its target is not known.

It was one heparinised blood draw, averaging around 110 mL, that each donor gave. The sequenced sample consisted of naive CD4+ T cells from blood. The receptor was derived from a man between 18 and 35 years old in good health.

CDR3 amino acids: CASSSGGSGRAIKFF. The CDR3 region has the DNA TGTGCCAGCAGTTCCGGGGGTAGCGGGAGGGCTATTAAGTTCTTC. This rearrangement joins TRBV27 to TRBJ2-1; the match to TRBD2 covers 11 bases. V dropped 4 bases and J dropped 14; count of bases not matched to a gene: 13. The CDR3 totals 15 residues. Germline V gives CDR1 MNHEY, CDR2 SMNVEV (reference sequence).